The 11 T cell receptor beta chains below were found in one sample sequenced in a study of blood T cells in healthy people across ages. It was with a sample-barcoded 5' primer and a J-beta primer mix that a second PCR of roughly 7 to 11 cycles was run. TCRdb processed the 5' RACE reads anew with MiXCR; each CDR3 protein has one entry. This sample carries about 1,400,000 distinct CDR3 sequences, around 59% of them seen once, and the ten largest clones take 6.5% to 8.5%. Sequencing was performed on blood. These receptors came from a man aged 18-30 years in good health.

V is TRBV7-9 and J is TRBJ2-3; TRBD1 agrees at 7 bases. V gave up 5 bases and J gave up 4 bases; unmatched junction bases: 12. The CDR3 sequence is 16 residues long. Germline V gene lookup returns CDR1 SEHNR and CDR2 FQNEAQ (reference sequence). The CDR3, as DNA: TGTGCCAGCAGCATCCGACAGGGACCGGCCGCAGATACGCAGTATTTT. Translated: CASSIRQGPAADTQYF.

In regard to this clonotype: One base away lies a much larger clone, so this may be a sequencing read error. The chain joins TRBV4-1 to TRBJ2-1; either TRBD1 or TRBD2 may fit D (5 bases each). CDR1 is MGHRA, CDR2 YSYEKL, per germline. Trimming pared 4 bases from V and 13 bases from J, leaving 20 bases between. The CDR3 has 14 residues. CDR3 in DNA: TGCGCCAGCAGCCTAGGGACCCTACAAGAGACCCAGTTCTTC. Translated, it gives CASSLGTLQETQFF.

The J gene is TRBJ1-1, the V gene TRBV2; the match to TRBD1 covers 7 bases. CDR1 is SNHLY and CDR2 is FYNNEI in the germline V gene. V gave up 5 bases and J gave up 6 bases; unmatched junction bases: 6. CDR3 size: 13 residues. CDR3 bases: TGTGCCAGCAGTACGGACAGGTCCCCTGAAGCTTTCTTT. This codes for CASSTDRSPEAFF.

This clonotype was counted between two and nine times. J is TRBJ2-2 and V is TRBV12-3 or TRBV12-4, with a weak D call TRBD2 (5 bases). The V end was cut by 5 bases, the J end by 5 bases, with 12 bases between. The CDR3 consists of 14 residues. In DNA, the CDR3 is TGTGCCAGCAGTCTCCTGACTATTACCGGGGAGCTGTTTTTT. This codes for CASSLLTITGELFF.

The chain employs TRBV29-1 and TRBJ1-6; TRBD1 is a possible D gene (5 bases). The CDR3 sequence is 16 residues long. Per germline, CDR1 SQVTM and CDR2 ANQGSEA. V lost 5 bases to trimming and J lost 6 bases, with 20 bases between them. The CDR3 loop reads CSVREGAGPSNSPLHF. The DNA of the CDR3 is TGCAGCGTTCGGGAAGGAGCGGGGCCGAGTAATTCACCCCTCCACTTT.

The rearrangement uses TRBV11-2 and TRBJ1-2; D is uncertain. In germline, CDR1 is SGHAT, CDR2 FQNNGV. The length of the CDR3 is 15 residues. Between the trimmed V and J ends, which lost 5 bases and 2 bases, there was a span of 15 bases. CDR3 coding DNA: TGTGCCAGCAGCCCCGGGCGGGGAGTCAACTATGGCTACACCTTC. It translates to CASSPGRGVNYGYTF. The entire variable domain, with the rest obtained from reference TRBV11-2 and TRBJ1-2, is as follows: EAGVAQSPRYKIIEKRQSVAFWCNPISGHATLYWYQQILGQGPKLLIQFQNNGVVDDSQLPKDRFSAERLKGVDSTLKIQPAKLEDSAVYLCASSPGRGVNYGYTFGSGTRLTVV.

This clonotype occurred a few times. The chain combines TRBV4-1 with TRBJ2-1; possible D gene TRBD2, 6 bases. V lost 4 bases, J lost 6 bases, and 16 bases lay in between. CDR1 and CDR2 (germline): MGHRA, YSYEKL. CDR3 length: 15 amino acids. The CDR3 reads CASSPGLPRGNEQFF. CDR3 DNA: TGCGCCAGCAGCCCGGGACTCCCTAGGGGCAATGAGCAGTTCTTC.

This clonotype was seen just once. The chain combines TRBV7-9 with TRBJ2-2; 9 bases match TRBD2. This CDR3 has 15 residues. The junction had 7 bases not matched to a gene; V was cut back by 6 bases and J by 5 bases. The germline CDR1 and CDR2 sequences are SEHNR and FQNEAQ (reference sequence). CDR3 sequence reads: CASRISAGGTGELFF. In DNA form, the CDR3 reads TGTGCCAGCAGGATCTCAGCGGGAGGTACCGGGGAGCTGTTTTTT.

This clonotype was detected a few times. The V and J genes are TRBV4-1 and TRBJ2-7; D call uncertain. This CDR3 has 12 amino acids. Looked up from germline, CDR1 is MGHRA and CDR2 is YSYEKL. The V gene lost 5 bases and the J gene lost 2 bases, with 7 bases spanning the gap. The CDR3 sequence is CASSSQTYEQYF. The CDR3 DNA reads TGCGCCAGCAGCTCCCAGACCTACGAGCAGTACTTC.

V usage is TRBV6-6 and J usage is TRBJ2-7, with D perhaps TRBD1 (6 bases). Germline CDR1 MNHNY, CDR2 SVGAGI (reference sequence). V was clipped by 4 bases and J by 6 bases, with 19 bases between them. The CDR3 is 15 residues long. The CDR3 spells CASSFRSGGASEQYF. DNA for the CDR3: TGTGCCAGCAGTTTTAGGAGTGGGGGCGCGTCCGAGCAGTACTTC.

This clonotype was seen only once. CDR3 DNA sequence: TGTGCCAGCAGTCCCCCGTATGTAAGTTCACCCCTCCACTTT. Protein sequence: CASSPPYVSSPLHF. The chain is built from TRBV28 and TRBJ1-6; D is ambiguous. V was pared by 5 bases and J by 9 bases, with 14 bases between. Germline loops: CDR1 MDHEN, CDR2 SYDVKM. CDR3 length: 14 amino acids.